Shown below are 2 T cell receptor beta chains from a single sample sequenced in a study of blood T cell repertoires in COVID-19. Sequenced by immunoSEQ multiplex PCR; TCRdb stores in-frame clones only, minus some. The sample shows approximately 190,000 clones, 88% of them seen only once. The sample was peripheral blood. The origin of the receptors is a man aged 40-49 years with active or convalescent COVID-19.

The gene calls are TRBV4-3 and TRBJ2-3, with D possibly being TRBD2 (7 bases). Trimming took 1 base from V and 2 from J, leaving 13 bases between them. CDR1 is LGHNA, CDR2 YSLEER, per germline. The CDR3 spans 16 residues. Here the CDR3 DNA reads TGCGCCAGCAGCCAAGTAGGAGGGGGGGCCACAGATACGCAGTATTTT. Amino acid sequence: CASSQVGGGATDTQYF.

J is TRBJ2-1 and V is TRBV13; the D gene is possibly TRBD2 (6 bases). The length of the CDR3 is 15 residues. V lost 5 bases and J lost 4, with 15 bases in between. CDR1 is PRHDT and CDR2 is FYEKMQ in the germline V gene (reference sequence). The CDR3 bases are TGTGCCAGCAGCCCCCGGGGTGCGGGGTACAATGAGCAGTTCTTC. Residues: CASSPRGAGYNEQFF.